Listed here are 22 T cell receptor beta chains from one sample, sequenced in a study of blood T cell repertoires in COVID-19. Repertoires were generated with immunoSEQ multiplex PCR, while TCRdb's copy carries only in-frame clones and drops some. The sample carries more than 60,000 clones, 88% recorded once. Sequencing input: peripheral blood. The receptors here all came from a woman aged 45-65 years with active or convalescent COVID-19.

The chain employs TRBV19 and TRBJ1-1, with 8 bases lining up with TRBD1. Germline-derived CDR1 and CDR2 are LNHDA and SQIVND (reference sequence). Trimming removed 2 bases from V and 4 bases from J; junction bases left unmatched: 3. The CDR3 runs to 14 residues. The CDR3 nucleotides are TGTGCCAGTAGTATACAGGGGGCGTTCACTGAAGCTTTCTTT. Translated, it gives CASSIQGAFTEAFF.

The rearrangement links TRBV19 to TRBJ1-2, with D maybe TRBD1 (5 bases). CDR3 length: 13 amino acids. In germline, CDR1 is LNHDA, CDR2 SQIVND (reference sequence). Trimming shortened V by 8 bases and J by 7 bases, and 17 bases separated the two germline ends. The CDR3 loop reads CASHPSGQSGYTF. The DNA for the CDR3 is TGTGCCAGTCACCCCTCAGGGCAGAGTGGCTACACCTTC.

The V gene is TRBV19, the J gene TRBJ2-2, with a possible D match to TRBD2 (5 bases). Germline V gives CDR1 LNHDA, CDR2 SQIVND (reference sequence). CDR3 length equals 16 residues. V lost 6 bases and J 6 bases, leaving 20 bases between the germline ends. CDR3 nucleotide sequence: TGTGCCAGTAGGTCGAGGGCAGAGTCTGACGCCGGGGAGCTGTTTTTT. Its protein is CASRSRAESDAGELFF.

The chain has TRBV2 and TRBJ1-1; a weak D match, TRBD1 (5 bases). The germline CDR1 and CDR2 sequences are SNHLY and FYNNEI. CDR3 length: 12 amino acids. V lost 4 bases and J 6 bases, leaving 9 bases between the germline ends. In DNA, the CDR3 is TGTGCCAGCAGTGCGGGGGGAGCTGAAGCTTTCTTT. Translated, it gives CASSAGGAEAFF. Full variable domain (missing parts from reference TRBV2 and TRBJ1-1): EPEVTQTPSHQVTQMGQEVILRCVPISNHLYFYWYRQILGQKVEFLVSFYNNEISEKSEIFDDQFSVERPDGSNFTLKIRSTKLEDSAMYFCASSAGGAEAFFGQGTRLTVV.

The chain carries TRBV10-2 and TRBJ2-6; TRBD2 might be the D (6 bases). V was clipped by 0 bases and J by 0 bases, with 9 bases between them. The CDR3 consists of 17 residues. Germline lookup yields CDR1 WSHSY and CDR2 SAAADI. For the CDR3, the DNA is TGCGCCAGCAGTGAGTCACGGGGGATCTCTGGGGCCAACGTCCTGACTTTC. This gives the protein CASSESRGISGANVLTF.

V gene TRBV5-6 combines with J gene TRBJ2-7; TRBD2 is a possible D gene (6 bases). This CDR3 is 13 amino acids long. The germline V and J ends were trimmed by 3 bases and 4 bases, with 11 bases remaining between them. Germline CDR1 SGHDT, CDR2 YYEEEE. In DNA, the CDR3 is TGTGCCAGCAGCTGGAGGGGCAGTTACGAGCAGTACTTC. Protein product: CASSWRGSYEQYF.

The V and J genes are TRBV19 and TRBJ2-3; D remains ambiguous. CDR3 length equals 13 residues. The germline V and J ends were trimmed by 6 bases and 4 bases, with 11 bases remaining between them. The germline CDR1 and CDR2 sequences are LNHDA and SQIVND (reference sequence). The CDR3 protein is CASSLAVADTQYF. The CDR3 DNA sequence: TGTGCCAGTAGCTTAGCTGTGGCAGATACGCAGTATTTT.

The chain has TRBV19 and TRBJ2-1, with 12 bases aligning to TRBD2. The V gene end was trimmed by 0 bases and the J gene end by 7 bases; junction bases not matched to a gene: 16. This CDR3 contains 20 residues. CDR1 and CDR2 (germline): LNHDA, SQIVND (reference sequence). DNA for the CDR3: TGTGCCAGTAGTATAGAGGGCAGGGGTTATTCGACTAGCGGGAGTAATGAGCAGTTCTTC. It translates to CASSIEGRGYSTSGSNEQFF.

The rearrangement joins TRBV6-5 to TRBJ1-1; TRBD1 aligns across 7 bases. CDR1 is MNHEY and CDR2 is SVGAGI in the germline V gene. The CDR3 runs to 16 residues. Trimming cost V 2 bases and J 5 bases; bases outside gene matches: 11. The chain's CDR3 is CASSYAGQATGTEAFF. The CDR3 coding sequence is TGTGCCAGCAGTTACGCCGGACAGGCCACGGGGACTGAAGCTTTCTTT.

The chain couples TRBV5-4 to TRBJ1-1; 7 bases line up with TRBD1. Germline V CDR1 and CDR2: SGHNT, YYREEE (reference sequence). After removal of 0 bases from V and 4 bases from J, the junction contained 3 bases not matched to a gene. This CDR3 contains 14 residues. In nucleotides, the CDR3 is TGTGCCAGCAGCTTGGACCAGGGGGGCACTGAAGCTTTCTTT. This encodes CASSLDQGGTEAFF.

The V call is TRBV4-1, the J call TRBJ1-1; the D gene is possibly TRBD1 (6 bases). From germline, CDR1 is MGHRA and CDR2 YSYEKL. CDR3 length: 19 residues. Trimming shortened V by 0 bases and J by 4 bases, and 24 bases separated the two germline ends. The CDR3 coding sequence is TGCGCCAGCAGCCAAGACCGGGCGCTCCGGGGGGGCTCCGGCACTGAAGCTTTCTTT. Protein product: CASSQDRALRGGSGTEAFF.

The chain recombines TRBV19 with TRBJ2-6, with 7 nucleotides matching TRBD1. Looked up from germline, CDR1 is LNHDA and CDR2 is SQIVND (reference sequence). This CDR3 has 15 residues. J was trimmed by 4 bases and V by 5 bases; bases with no gene match: 5. The CDR3 spells CASSVTGVGANVLTF. CDR3 coding DNA: TGTGCCAGTAGTGTAACAGGGGTCGGGGCCAACGTCCTGACTTTC.

As to this clone: This same CDR3 is encoded by further DNA sequences in the sample. The chain links TRBV5-5 to TRBJ2-7; D call uncertain. With 5 bases removed from V and 2 bases from J, the gap between germline ends came to 5 bases. Per the germline V gene, CDR1 is SGHKS and CDR2 is YYEKEE (reference sequence). This CDR3 has 11 residues. The CDR3 here is CASSSTYEQYF. CDR3 DNA: TGTGCCAGCAGTTCCACCTACGAGCAGTACTTC.

This clone was recorded a few times. The rearrangement joins TRBV11-2 to TRBJ2-7, with D unclear. V dropped 0 bases and J dropped 2 bases, with 14 bases sitting between them. This CDR3 comprises 16 residues. CDR1 is SGHAT and CDR2 is FQNNGV in the germline V gene. CDR3 sequence reads: CASSLDLQFLTYEQYF. The CDR3 DNA follows: TGTGCCAGCAGCTTAGATCTACAGTTTTTAACCTACGAGCAGTACTTC.

V and J are TRBV7-3 and TRBJ2-5; tentatively, D is TRBD2 (5 bases). The CDR3 runs 13 residues. V lost 5 bases and J 9 bases, leaving 16 bases between the germline ends. Germline V CDR1 and CDR2: SGHTA, FQGTGA. The CDR3 loop reads CASSERPGTAQYF. The CDR3 DNA sequence: TGTGCCAGCAGCGAGAGGCCGGGAACAGCCCAGTACTTC.

The rearrangement links TRBV21-1 to TRBJ2-1; TRBD2, the table's D call, was not compared with the DNA. TRBV21-1 is given as a pseudogene. The CDR3 contains 15 residues. CDR3 nucleotides: TGTGCCAGCCCAAAGCGACTAGCGGGACCCAATGAGCAGTTCTTC. Translation: CASPKRLAGPNEQFF.

This chain joins TRBV30 and TRBJ1-5, with 7 bases lining up with TRBD1. The CDR3 consists of 16 residues. The germline gives CDR1 GTSNPN, CDR2 SVGIG (reference sequence). V lost 0 bases to trimming and J lost 0 bases; unmatched junction nucleotides: 5. The CDR3 reads CAWSVGRGNSNQPQHF. The CDR3 bases are TGTGCCTGGAGTGTAGGCAGGGGGAATAGCAATCAGCCCCAGCATTTT.

This chain joins TRBV28 and TRBJ1-1, with a possible D match to TRBD1 (5 bases). The V end lost 5 bases, the J end lost 3 bases, and 13 bases lay between the germline ends. The germline V gene encodes CDR1 MDHEN and CDR2 SYDVKM. The CDR3 sequence is 14 residues long. The CDR3 reads CASSKGEKDTEAFF. In DNA, the CDR3 is TGTGCCAGCAGTAAAGGGGAAAAGGACACTGAAGCTTTCTTT.

CDR3 nucleotides: TGTGCCAGCAGCTCAGGACTAGCGGGAGATAACAATGAGCAGTTCTTC. Its translation is CASSSGLAGDNNEQFF. This chain uses TRBV13 with TRBJ2-1; 13 nucleotides agree with TRBD2. With 4 bases clipped from V and 5 bases from J, the junction kept 5 bases outside the gene matches. Germline loops: CDR1 PRHDT, CDR2 FYEKMQ (reference sequence). The length of the CDR3 is 16 residues.

The sample holds one count of this clone. This chain connects TRBV28 to TRBJ2-7; weak D call: TRBD1 (5 bases). Germline CDR1 is MDHEN and CDR2 is SYDVKM. This CDR3 is 16 amino acids long. The V and J ends lost 6 bases and 0 bases respectively, with 18 bases between them. The CDR3 DNA sequence: TGTGCCAGCAGCCTCTCAGCAGGGCCATACTCCTACGAGCAGTACTTC. Its translation: CASSLSAGPYSYEQYF.

The chain employs TRBV6-6 and TRBJ1-1, with D tentatively TRBD1 (5 bases). CDR1 is MNHNY, CDR2 SVGAGI, per germline (reference sequence). The CDR3 is made up of 14 amino acids. V lost 1 base, J lost 8 bases, and 14 bases lay in between. The CDR3 loop is CASSYYEVSGEAFF. CDR3 nucleotides: TGTGCCAGCAGTTACTATGAGGTATCAGGGGAAGCTTTCTTT.

The chain links TRBV2 to TRBJ1-1; 7 bases align to TRBD1. The CDR3 length is 13 residues. Germline CDR1 reads SNHLY; CDR2 reads FYNNEI. The V and J ends lost 7 bases and 0 bases, in that order; junction bases with no gene match: 2. The CDR3 nucleotides are TGTGCCAGCACAGGACAGGTGAACACTGAAGCTTTCTTT. It codes for CASTGQVNTEAFF. The complete variable domain, with remaining parts taken from reference TRBV2 and TRBJ1-1, reads EPEVTQTPSHQVTQMGQEVILRCVPISNHLYFYWYRQILGQKVEFLVSFYNNEISEKSEIFDDQFSVERPDGSNFTLKIRSTKLEDSAMYFCASTGQVNTEAFFGQGTRLTVV.